The 16 T cell receptor beta chains below all came from one sample that was sequenced in a study of early T cells in non-severe SARS-CoV-2 infection. TCRdb redid the calling of the 5' RACE reads with MiXCR, one entry per CDR3 protein. The data show some 25,000 distinct CDR3 sequences, less than 7% seen once. Sequencing was carried out using whole blood. All receptors derive from an adult who was a healthcare worker with PCR-confirmed SARS-CoV-2 infection or an uninfected control (not recorded which).

The sample holds many counts of this clonotype. The gene calls are TRBV28 and TRBJ1-1; TRBD1 might be the D (5 bases). V was cut by 3 bases and J by 4 bases, with 18 bases left in between. The CDR3 has 16 residues. The V gene's germline CDR1 is MDHEN and CDR2 SYDVKM. The CDR3 sequence is CASSLAFQGRFTEAFF. In nucleotides, the CDR3 is TGTGCCAGCAGTTTGGCTTTCCAGGGTAGGTTCACTGAAGCTTTCTTT.

The chain is built from TRBV18 and TRBJ2-7; the D gene is possibly TRBD1 (6 bases). Trimming shortened V by 3 bases and J by 6 bases, and 12 bases separated the two germline ends. Germline assignment: CDR1 KGHSH and CDR2 LQKENI. The CDR3 has 13 residues. The CDR3 DNA follows: TGTGCCAGCTCACCTAACAGGGATCGCGAGCAGTACTTC. Encoded protein: CASSPNRDREQYF. The full variable domain, with the rest looked up from reference TRBV18 and TRBJ2-7, is NAGVMQNPRHLVRRRGQEARLRCSPMKGHSHVYWYRQLPEEGLKFMVYLQKENIIDESGMPKERFSAEFPKEGPSILRIQQVVRGDSAAYFCASSPNRDREQYFGPGTRLTVT.

This clonotype occurred many times. This chain links TRBV11-2 with TRBJ2-5; 9 bases fit TRBD1. The CDR3 totals 15 residues. The J segment lost 5 bases and the V segment lost 2 bases, leaving 6 bases of the junction unmatched. Germline CDR1 SGHAT, CDR2 FQNNGV. The CDR3 reads CASSLSGQGLETQYF. DNA of the CDR3: TGTGCCAGCAGCTTATCTGGACAGGGGTTGGAGACCCAGTACTTC.

The chain employs TRBV27 and TRBJ2-2; 11 bases map to TRBD2. This CDR3 has 17 residues. V dropped 1 base and J dropped 3; count of bases not matched to a gene: 4. Germline V CDR1 and CDR2: MNHEY, SMNVEV (reference sequence). CDR3 sequence (DNA): TGTGCCAGCAGTTTATTTAGCGGGGGGGCCGACACCGGGGAGCTGTTTTTT. This sequence encodes CASSLFSGGADTGELFF.

The chain uses TRBV20-1 and TRBJ2-7, with 7 bases aligning to TRBD1. The CDR3 sequence is 15 residues long. Germline V gene sequence: CDR1 DFQATT, CDR2 SNEGSKA (reference sequence). V trimming: 1 base; J trimming: 6 bases; junction bases outside the gene matches: 12. CDR3 in DNA: TGCAGTGCTAGAGCTTCCGGGACAGATCTCTCCGAGCAGTACTTC. Protein: CSARASGTDLSEQYF.

The sample holds many counts of this clonotype. CDR3 DNA: TGTGCCAGCAGCTTAGTGGGGACTAGCAAGAATGAGCAGTTCTTC. Its protein product is CASSLVGTSKNEQFF. The chain employs TRBV7-2 and TRBJ2-1; 9 bases line up with TRBD2. Germline V gene data show CDR1 as SGHTA and CDR2 as FQGNSA. The ends lost 1 base at V and 7 bases at J; junction bases unmatched: 5. The CDR3 length is 15 residues.

In its sample, this clonotype was seen a few times. This chain links TRBV15 with TRBJ1-6, with a possible D match to TRBD1 (6 bases). The germline CDR1 and CDR2 sequences are LNHNV and YYDKDF (reference sequence). This CDR3 region has 15 residues. The V and J ends lost 2 bases and 7 bases respectively, with 12 bases between them. Here the CDR3 reads CATSRQTGWNSPLHF. DNA for the CDR3: TGTGCCACCAGCAGACAGACAGGCTGGAATTCACCCCTCCACTTT.

At least ten counts were recorded for this clonotype. The rearrangement joins TRBV28 to TRBJ1-1, with a weak D call TRBD1 (6 bases). The CDR3 spans 14 residues. Germline values: CDR1 MDHEN, CDR2 SYDVKM. V lost 8 bases and J 7 bases, leaving 20 bases between the germline ends. The CDR3 protein is CASEVLGATVEAFF. The CDR3 DNA sequence: TGTGCCAGCGAGGTCCTGGGGGCCACGGTTGAAGCTTTCTTT.

This clonotype occurred many times. The chain is built from TRBV4-3 and TRBJ2-1; 7 bases fit TRBD2. The J segment lost 9 bases and the V segment lost 4 bases, leaving 18 bases of the junction unmatched. Germline lookup yields CDR1 LGHNA and CDR2 YSLEER. The CDR3 runs to 17 residues. CDR3 sequence reads: CASSPGGTGGVLPEQFF. The CDR3 region has the DNA TGCGCCAGCAGCCCGGGGGGTACTGGCGGGGTCCTTCCTGAGCAGTTCTTC.

The sample holds many counts of this clonotype. The chain recombines TRBV2 with TRBJ1-1; no firm D call. Germline V gene sequence: CDR1 SNHLY, CDR2 FYNNEI. Trimming stripped 0 bases from V and 2 bases from J, with 7 bases between. The CDR3 is made up of 14 amino acids. The CDR3, as DNA: TGTGCCAGCAGTGAAGCAGCCTTAAACACTGAAGCTTTCTTT. Residues: CASSEAALNTEAFF.

This clonotype is categorized as medium-sized. The CDR3 DNA follows: TGTGCCAGCAGCCAGGGACCGGGCTATGGCTACACCTTC. Encoded protein: CASSQGPGYGYTF. This chain joins TRBV7-6 and TRBJ1-2, with D perhaps matching TRBD1 (5 bases). The CDR3 totals 13 residues. V gave up 5 bases and J gave up 4 bases, with 11 bases separating them. In germline, CDR1 is SGHVS, CDR2 FNYEAQ.

The genes are TRBV7-9 and TRBJ2-1; 9 positions agree with TRBD1. With 6 bases clipped from V and 12 bases from J, the junction kept 9 bases outside the gene matches. There are 13 residues in the CDR3. Per the germline V gene, CDR1 is SEHNR and CDR2 is FQNEAQ (reference sequence). CDR3 sequence reads: CASRTGQGLRQFF. DNA for the CDR3: TGTGCCAGCAGAACTGGACAGGGGTTAAGGCAGTTCTTC.

This clonotype was observed at least ten times. The chain uses TRBV21-1 and TRBJ1-2; the DNA was not compared with TRBD1, the D call given in the table. TRBV21-1 is an annotated pseudogene. This CDR3 is built from 14 residues. The CDR3: CASSTGRLRGGYTF. DNA of the CDR3: TGTGCCAGTTCGACAGGGAGGCTTCGTGGAGGCTACACCTTC.

This clonotype was found many times. The chain couples TRBV6-4 to TRBJ1-6, with a possible D match to TRBD1 (5 bases). Trimming removed 6 bases at V and 10 bases at J, with 16 bases between. CDR1 is MRHNA and CDR2 is SNTAGT in the germline V gene. The CDR3 contains 14 residues. CDR3 DNA: TGTGCCAGCAGCGTTGGGGGGTTGCAATCACCCCTCCACTTT. Amino acids: CASSVGGLQSPLHF.

The sample holds many counts of this clonotype. The CDR3 DNA follows: TGTGCCAGCAGCTTAGCTGAAGGGACCAGCACTGAAGCTTTCTTT. It yields the protein CASSLAEGTSTEAFF. This chain joins TRBV7-9 and TRBJ1-1; possible D gene TRBD1, 5 bases. In germline, CDR1 is SEHNR, CDR2 FQNEAQ (reference sequence). V was shortened by 0 bases and J by 4 bases, with 12 bases between the two germline ends. This CDR3 contains 15 residues.

This clonotype was detected many times. The V gene is TRBV5-4, the J gene TRBJ1-1; D is unresolved. Germline assignment: CDR1 SGHNT and CDR2 YYREEE (reference sequence). The CDR3 runs 15 residues. V shed 0 bases and J shed 0 bases, with 9 bases lying between them. The CDR3 loop is CASSLGSEMNTEAFF. Here the CDR3 DNA reads TGTGCCAGCAGCTTGGGGTCTGAGATGAACACTGAAGCTTTCTTT.